This T cell receptor beta chain was captured in a study of blood T cell repertoires in COVID-19. The CDR3 extends over 13 amino acids. The junction had 3 bases not matched to a gene; V was cut back by 5 bases and J by 7 bases. The V gene's germline CDR1 is SGHTA and CDR2 FQGNSA. The assay was immunoSEQ multiplex PCR, and TCRdb's table has in-frame clones only and misses some. The sample lists 200,000 to 250,000 clones, 80% to 85% occurring once. The clonotype originates from a woman aged 55-69 years with acute or convalescent COVID-19. The chain is built from TRBV7-2 and TRBJ1-4; 8 positions agree with TRBD1. The material sequenced was peripheral blood. The chain's CDR3 is CASSQTGAEKLFF. In nucleotides, the CDR3 is TGTGCCAGCAGCCAGACAGGGGCTGAAAAACTGTTTTTT.